A selection of T cell receptor beta chains follows, all from one sample in a study of prognosis after radiotherapy for stage I lung cancer. From the multiplex PCR reads, TCRdb called clonotypes with MiXCR, one entry per CDR3 protein. The sample contains roughly 30,000 distinct CDR3 sequences, about 39% of which appear only once. The material was PBMCs, obtained before or after stereotactic body radiation therapy (not recorded which). These receptors all stem from a donor over 45 with non-small cell lung cancer. The CDR3 runs from the conserved cysteine through the conserved F or W. A D gene is named only where the DNA matches it firmly. A clone size is listed for some rows: how often the clone was seen (once, few, many), or a class if it is expanded.

d_call: -; j_call: TRBJ2-7; v_call: TRBV28; clone_size: -; cdr3_aa: CATRDFFDEQYF; cdr3_nt: TGTGCCACCCGGGACTTCTTCGACGAGCAGTACTTC
d_call: -; j_call: TRBJ2-3; v_call: TRBV5-1; clone_size: many; cdr3_aa: CASSTRLSSTDTQYF; cdr3_nt: TGCGCCAGCAGCACCCGACTCTCGAGCACAGATACGCAGTATTTT
d_call: -; j_call: TRBJ2-1; v_call: TRBV5-1; clone_size: -; cdr3_aa: CASSLETSYNEQFF; cdr3_nt: TGCGCCAGCAGCTTGGAGACTTCATACAATGAGCAGTTCTTC
d_call: TRBD1; j_call: TRBJ1-5; v_call: TRBV6-1; clone_size: once; cdr3_aa: CASSPGQGVGQPQHF; cdr3_nt: TGTGCCAGCAGTCCTGGACAGGGGGTTGGTCAGCCCCAGCATTTT
d_call: TRBD1; j_call: TRBJ1-2; v_call: TRBV25-1; clone_size: many; cdr3_aa: CASSGRDSYYGYTF; cdr3_nt: TGTGCCAGCAGTGGCCGGGACAGCTACTATGGCTACACCTTC
d_call: -; j_call: TRBJ1-6; v_call: TRBV25-1; clone_size: -; cdr3_aa: CASSDGSDDSPIHF; cdr3_nt: TGTGCCAGCAGCGATGGGTCAGATGATTCACCCATCCACTTT
d_call: -; j_call: TRBJ2-3; v_call: TRBV5-6; clone_size: many; cdr3_aa: CASSLERGYSTDTQYF; cdr3_nt: TGTGCCAGCAGCTTGGAACGGGGGTATAGCACAGATACGCAGTATTTT
d_call: -; j_call: TRBJ2-7; v_call: TRBV6-1; clone_size: -; cdr3_aa: CAGSTVRSYEQYF; cdr3_nt: TGTGCCGGCAGTACGGTTAGATCCTACGAGCAGTACTTC
d_call: -; j_call: TRBJ2-1; v_call: TRBV9; clone_size: many; cdr3_aa: CASSARFENNEQFF; cdr3_nt: TGTGCCAGCAGCGCACGGTTTGAAAACAATGAGCAGTTCTTC
d_call: TRBD1; j_call: TRBJ1-2; v_call: TRBV20-1; clone_size: many; cdr3_aa: CSAREKTGRNYGYTF; cdr3_nt: TGCAGTGCTAGAGAAAAGACAGGGCGGAACTATGGCTACACCTTC
d_call: TRBD2; j_call: TRBJ2-5; v_call: TRBV14; clone_size: many; cdr3_aa: CASSQSRRASGRETQYF; cdr3_nt: TGTGCCAGCAGCCAGAGCCGGAGGGCTAGCGGGAGGGAGACCCAGTACTTC
d_call: -; j_call: TRBJ1-5; v_call: TRBV15; clone_size: -; cdr3_aa: CSTSRHKSQPQHF; cdr3_nt: TGTTCCACCAGCAGACATAAAAGTCAGCCCCAGCATTTT
d_call: TRBD1; j_call: TRBJ1-1; v_call: TRBV6-5; clone_size: -; cdr3_aa: CASSWGQRNTEAFF; cdr3_nt: TGTGCCAGCAGTTGGGGACAGAGGAACACTGAAGCTTTCTTT
d_call: -; j_call: TRBJ1-1; v_call: TRBV6-1; clone_size: many; cdr3_aa: CASSAPGLQGTEAFF; cdr3_nt: TGTGCCAGCAGTGCCCCTGGCCTACAGGGCACTGAAGCTTTCTTT
d_call: -; j_call: TRBJ2-3; v_call: TRBV27; clone_size: -; cdr3_aa: CASKKAGDTQYF; cdr3_nt: TGTGCCAGCAAAAAGGCCGGAGATACTCAGTATTTT
d_call: -; j_call: TRBJ2-5; v_call: TRBV5-1; clone_size: many; cdr3_aa: CASSLAGLQGQETQYF; cdr3_nt: TGCGCCAGCAGCTTGGCCGGGTTGCAGGGACAAGAGACCCAGTACTTC
d_call: -; j_call: TRBJ2-5; v_call: TRBV6-1; clone_size: many; cdr3_aa: CTSINPSETQYF; cdr3_nt: TGTACCAGCATCAACCCTAGTGAGACCCAGTACTTC
d_call: -; j_call: TRBJ2-7; v_call: TRBV11-3; clone_size: many; cdr3_aa: CASSSGRGFSYEQYF; cdr3_nt: TGTGCCAGCAGCTCCGGAAGGGGGTTCTCCTACGAGCAGTACTTC
d_call: TRBD2; j_call: TRBJ2-1; v_call: TRBV7-6; clone_size: many; cdr3_aa: CASSPQPSGSSDEQFF; cdr3_nt: TGTGCCAGCAGCCCGCAGCCCAGCGGGAGTTCAGATGAGCAGTTCTTC
d_call: TRBD1; j_call: TRBJ1-5; v_call: TRBV7-9; clone_size: many; cdr3_aa: CASSLGGQGGGNQPQHF; cdr3_nt: TGTGCCAGCAGCTTAGGCGGACAGGGGGGGGGCAATCAGCCCCAGCATTTT
d_call: -; j_call: TRBJ2-7; v_call: TRBV28; clone_size: -; cdr3_aa: CASQRTDSVSNEQYF; cdr3_nt: TGTGCCAGTCAGAGGACTGATTCCGTGTCTAACGAGCAGTACTTC
d_call: -; j_call: TRBJ2-7; v_call: TRBV2; clone_size: many; cdr3_aa: CASKTGVSSYEQYF; cdr3_nt: TGTGCCAGCAAAACGGGGGTAAGCTCCTACGAGCAGTACTTC
d_call: -; j_call: TRBJ2-1; v_call: TRBV6-5; clone_size: once; cdr3_aa: CASSYIQVGYNEQFF; cdr3_nt: TGTGCCAGCAGTTACATCCAGGTGGGTTACAATGAGCAGTTCTTC
d_call: TRBD1; j_call: TRBJ1-2; v_call: TRBV20-1; clone_size: many; cdr3_aa: CSAPWTGGDYGYTF; cdr3_nt: TGCAGTGCGCCTTGGACAGGGGGGGACTATGGCTACACCTTC
d_call: -; j_call: TRBJ2-2; v_call: TRBV2; clone_size: once; cdr3_aa: CASSLVGTRDGELFF; cdr3_nt: TGTGCCAGCAGCTTAGTAGGGACAAGAGACGGGGAGCTGTTTTTT
d_call: -; j_call: TRBJ2-1; v_call: TRBV30; clone_size: many; cdr3_aa: CAWSEGGGTGEQFF; cdr3_nt: TGTGCCTGGAGCGAGGGAGGGGGCACGGGTGAGCAGTTCTTC
d_call: -; j_call: TRBJ2-1; v_call: TRBV9; clone_size: -; cdr3_aa: CASSHRRTGEAREGERSYNEQFF; cdr3_nt: TGTGCCAGCAGCCATAGAAGGACAGGGGAGGCGCGGGAGGGAGAAAGGTCCTACAATGAGCAGTTCTTC
d_call: -; j_call: TRBJ1-5; v_call: TRBV15; clone_size: many; cdr3_aa: CATGKYNQPQHF; cdr3_nt: TGTGCCACCGGGAAATACAATCAGCCCCAGCATTTT
d_call: -; j_call: TRBJ2-3; v_call: TRBV7-2; clone_size: -; cdr3_aa: CASSSARVPDTQYF; cdr3_nt: TGTGCCAGCAGCTCTGCCAGGGTCCCAGATACGCAGTATTTT
d_call: -; j_call: TRBJ2-5; v_call: TRBV29-1; clone_size: few; cdr3_aa: CSVSEPQETQYF; cdr3_nt: TGCAGCGTTTCCGAGCCGCAAGAGACCCAGTACTTC
d_call: TRBD2; j_call: TRBJ2-7; v_call: TRBV7-9; clone_size: -; cdr3_aa: CASSLLTAGVTLLEQYF; cdr3_nt: TGTGCCAGCAGCTTATTGACTGCGGGAGTAACACTACTCGAGCAGTACTTC
d_call: TRBD2; j_call: TRBJ2-4; v_call: TRBV11-3; clone_size: -; cdr3_aa: CASSLVGGGWSQNIHYF; cdr3_nt: TGTGCCAGCAGCTTAGTAGGCGGGGGATGGAGCCAAAACATTCATTACTTC
d_call: -; j_call: TRBJ1-1; v_call: TRBV2; clone_size: -; cdr3_aa: CASSGTRNTEAFF; cdr3_nt: TGTGCCAGCAGTGGGACGAGGAACACTGAAGCTTTCTTT
d_call: -; j_call: TRBJ1-6; v_call: TRBV7-2; clone_size: many; cdr3_aa: CASSLRLGEGTLHF; cdr3_nt: TGTGCCAGCAGCCTTAGACTGGGGGAAGGAACCCTCCACTTT
d_call: -; j_call: TRBJ2-1; v_call: TRBV6-2/TRBV6-3; clone_size: -; cdr3_aa: CASSVDYFYNEQFF; cdr3_nt: TGTGCCAGCAGTGTAGATTATTTCTACAATGAGCAGTTCTTC
d_call: TRBD2; j_call: TRBJ2-2; v_call: TRBV6-5; clone_size: -; cdr3_aa: CASRLLTSGGVANTGDLFF; cdr3_nt: TGTGCCAGCAGATTACTGACTAGCGGGGGAGTCGCGAACACCGGGGATTTGTTTTTT
d_call: -; j_call: TRBJ1-2; v_call: TRBV7-9; clone_size: many; cdr3_aa: CASSWPMGYGYTF; cdr3_nt: TGTGCCAGCAGCTGGCCGATGGGTTATGGCTACACCTTC
d_call: TRBD1; j_call: TRBJ1-1; v_call: TRBV28; clone_size: many; cdr3_aa: CASSINRGLGAEAFF; cdr3_nt: TGTGCCAGCAGTATAAACAGGGGGCTGGGCGCTGAAGCTTTCTTT
d_call: -; j_call: TRBJ2-3; v_call: TRBV20-1; clone_size: -; cdr3_aa: CSADRKGEGLVDTQYF; cdr3_nt: TGTAGTGCTGATAGAAAGGGGGAAGGCCTCGTGGATACGCAGTATTTT
d_call: -; j_call: TRBJ2-6; v_call: TRBV4-1; clone_size: many; cdr3_aa: CASSRTQGNSGANVLTF; cdr3_nt: TGCGCCAGCTCCCGAACCCAGGGGAACTCTGGGGCCAACGTCCTGACTTTC